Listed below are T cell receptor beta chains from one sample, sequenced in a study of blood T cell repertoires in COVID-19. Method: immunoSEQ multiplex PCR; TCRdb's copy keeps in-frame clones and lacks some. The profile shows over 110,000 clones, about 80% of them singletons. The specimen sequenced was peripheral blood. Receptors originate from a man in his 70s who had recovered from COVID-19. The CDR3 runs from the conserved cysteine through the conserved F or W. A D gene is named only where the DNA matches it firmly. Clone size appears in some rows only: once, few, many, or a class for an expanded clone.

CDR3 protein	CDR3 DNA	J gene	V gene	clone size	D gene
CASSKGLVGTDTQYF	TGTGCCAGCAGCAAAGGACTAGTCGGCACAGATACGCAGTATTTT	TRBJ2-3	TRBV3-1/TRBV3-2	NA	TRBD2
CASRSGTTTDTQYF	TGTGCCAGCAGGTCCGGGACTACCACAGATACGCAGTATTTT	TRBJ2-3	TRBV11-2	NA	TRBD2
CASSLQLGRETQYF	TGTGCCAGCAGCCTTCAACTGGGGAGAGAGACCCAGTACTTC	TRBJ2-5	TRBV7-8	NA	NA
CASSQDSGQETQYF	TGCGCCAGCAGCCAAGACAGCGGTCAAGAGACCCAGTACTTC	TRBJ2-5	TRBV4-1	NA	NA
CASSLGGLAGDQETQYF	TGCGCCAGCAGCTTGGGGGGACTAGCGGGAGACCAAGAGACCCAGTACTTC	TRBJ2-5	TRBV5-1	NA	TRBD2
CASSPYPRLAGVHEQYF	TGTGCCAGCAGCCCCTACCCCCGGCTAGCGGGTGTGCACGAGCAGTACTTC	TRBJ2-7	TRBV14	NA	TRBD2
CAWSAMRGKNIQYF	TGTGCCTGGAGCGCGATGCGGGGCAAAAACATTCAGTACTTC	TRBJ2-4	TRBV30	NA	NA
CSVVRGTNEKLFF	TGCAGCGTTGTTAGGGGAACTAATGAAAAACTGTTTTTT	TRBJ1-4	TRBV29-1	NA	NA
CASSWAGTEAFF	TGTGCCAGCAGTTGGGCAGGCACTGAAGCTTTCTTT	TRBJ1-1	TRBV6-5	NA	NA
CASSYPVTGDYEQYF	TGTGCCAGCAGTTACCCCGTGACAGGAGACTACGAGCAGTACTTC	TRBJ2-7	TRBV6-2/TRBV6-3	NA	NA
CASSPPGLGTGELFF	TGTGCCAGCTCACCCCCGGGACTAGGAACCGGGGAGCTGTTTTTT	TRBJ2-2	TRBV18	once	TRBD2
CASSVAGGGGGEQFF	TGCGCCAGCAGCGTAGCGGGAGGTGGGGGCGGTGAGCAGTTCTTC	TRBJ2-1	TRBV10-2	NA	TRBD2
CASSALQGPPGELFF	TGTGCCAGTAGTGCACTACAGGGGCCACCGGGGGAGCTGTTTTTT	TRBJ2-2	TRBV19	NA	TRBD1
CASSRKLAGEETQYF	TGTGCCAGCAGCCGCAAACTAGCGGGAGAAGAGACCCAGTACTTC	TRBJ2-5	TRBV7-2	NA	TRBD2
CASSYGTGDQPQHF	TGCGCCAGCAGCTACGGGACAGGGGATCAGCCCCAGCATTTT	TRBJ1-5	TRBV5-1	once	TRBD1
CASSQDRAGPYEQYF	TGCGCCAGCAGCCAAGATAGAGCGGGACCCTACGAGCAGTACTTC	TRBJ2-7	TRBV4-3	NA	TRBD2
CASRGGTSGIIFGETQYF	TGTGCCAGCAGGGGGGGGACTAGCGGGATTATTTTCGGTGAGACCCAGTACTTC	TRBJ2-5	TRBV2	once	TRBD2
CASSPSSSFSYNSPLHF	TGTGCCAGCTCACCGAGTAGCAGCTTCTCCTATAATTCACCCCTCCACTTT	TRBJ1-6	TRBV18	NA	NA
CAWSVGPGYGYTF	TGTGCCTGGAGTGTAGGGCCGGGGTATGGCTACACCTTC	TRBJ1-2	TRBV30	NA	NA
CAWSVGLAGLPLYF	TGTGCCTGGAGTGTAGGGCTAGCGGGACTTCCTCTATACTTC	TRBJ2-7	TRBV30	NA	TRBD2
CASSPPGLAGDEQYF	TGTGCCAGCAGCCCGCCGGGACTAGCGGGAGACGAGCAGTACTTC	TRBJ2-7	TRBV16	NA	TRBD2
CASRPSGASSYEQYF	TGTGCCAGTAGGCCTAGCGGGGCAAGCTCCTACGAGCAGTACTTC	TRBJ2-7	TRBV19	few	TRBD2
CASSSAGTGVHEQYF	TGTGCCAGCAGCTCAGCCGGGACAGGGGTTCACGAGCAGTACTTC	TRBJ2-7	TRBV7-6	NA	TRBD1
CASSLGQGAKKTQYF	TGTGCCAGCAGCCTGGGACAGGGGGCGAAGAAGACCCAGTACTTC	TRBJ2-5	TRBV7-9	NA	TRBD1
CASSQGGTPLSDEQFF	TGTGCCAGCAGCCAAGGGGGGACACCGCTTTCCGATGAGCAGTTCTTC	TRBJ2-1	TRBV3-1/TRBV3-2	NA	NA
CASSLVQATDTQYF	TGTGCCAGCAGCTTGGTTCAGGCGACAGATACGCAGTATTTT	TRBJ2-3	TRBV5-6	NA	NA
CASSENLELPFGSQYF	TGTGCCAGCAGCGAGAATCTAGAACTCCCCTTTGGATCGCAGTACTTC	TRBJ2-5	TRBV27	NA	NA
CAWRPPGQGRTGELFF	TGTGCCTGGAGGCCCCCGGGACAGGGTAGGACCGGGGAGCTGTTTTTT	TRBJ2-2	TRBV30	NA	TRBD1
CATSSIRTANTGELFF	TGTGCCACCAGTAGTATTAGGACAGCTAACACCGGGGAGCTGTTTTTT	TRBJ2-2	TRBV15	NA	NA
CASSGDRGYEQYF	TGTGCCAGCAGTGGCGACAGGGGCTACGAGCAGTACTTC	TRBJ2-7	TRBV2	NA	TRBD1
CASIARGGSSTDTQYF	TGTGCCAGTATCGCGCGGGGGGGGTCAAGCACAGATACGCAGTATTTT	TRBJ2-3	TRBV19	NA	TRBD2
CASSQAGGAYEQYF	TGCGCCAGCAGCCAAGCGGGAGGTGCCTACGAGCAGTACTTC	TRBJ2-7	TRBV4-1	NA	TRBD2
CASSVERRQGEKDQPQHF	TGTGCCAGCAGCGTAGAGAGAAGACAGGGCGAGAAGGATCAGCCCCAGCATTTT	TRBJ1-5	TRBV7-9	NA	TRBD1
CASSQGGTGAYEQYF	TGTGCCAGCAGCCAAGGGGGGACAGGAGCCTACGAGCAGTACTTC	TRBJ2-7	TRBV3-1/TRBV3-2	NA	TRBD1
CASSEEPRERQFF	TGCGCCAGCAGTGAAGAACCCCGGGAGCGGCAGTTCTTC	TRBJ2-1	TRBV10-2	NA	NA
CASSAGSTYEQYF	TGTGCCAGTAGCGCGGGGTCGACGTACGAGCAGTACTTC	TRBJ2-7	TRBV19	NA	NA
CASRPGFNEQFF	TGCGCCAGCAGGCCAGGGTTCAATGAGCAGTTCTTC	TRBJ2-1	TRBV5-1	NA	NA
CASSLMSGLYNEQFF	TGTGCCAGCAGCTTAATGAGCGGGTTATACAATGAGCAGTTCTTC	TRBJ2-1	TRBV11-2	NA	NA
CASSLSGVGAYEQYF	TGTGCCAGCAGCTTATCAGGGGTCGGGGCCTACGAGCAGTACTTC	TRBJ2-7	TRBV7-9	NA	NA
CASSPERRTGELFF	TGCGCCAGCAGCCCGGAAAGGAGGACCGGGGAGCTGTTTTTT	TRBJ2-2	TRBV5-1	NA	NA
CASSDLGGWDGYTF	TGTGCCAGTAGTGACTTGGGGGGATGGGATGGCTACACCTTC	TRBJ1-2	TRBV19	NA	NA
CASSRTGTSYNEQFF	TGTGCCAGCAGCAGAACCGGGACTAGTTACAATGAGCAGTTCTTC	TRBJ2-1	TRBV6-5	NA	TRBD2
CASSVAGSPYEQYF	TGTGCCAGCAGTGTGGCAGGCAGCCCCTACGAGCAGTACTTC	TRBJ2-7	TRBV2	NA	NA
CASSESGGSYQPQHF	TGTGCCAGCAGTGAATCAGGAGGCAGCTATCAGCCCCAGCATTTT	TRBJ1-5	TRBV2	NA	NA
CASSLVGRSTDTQYF	TGTGCCAGCAGCTTAGTCGGGAGAAGCACAGATACGCAGTATTTT	TRBJ2-3	TRBV11-2	once	NA
CSVPEGGRNTGELFF	TGCAGCGTACCCGAGGGAGGAAGGAACACCGGGGAGCTGTTTTTT	TRBJ2-2	TRBV29-1	few	NA
CASSSGHPLGGELFF	TGTGCCAGCAGTTCGGGTCACCCCTTGGGCGGGGAGCTGTTTTTT	TRBJ2-2	TRBV5-4	NA	NA
CAWLTGNSGNTIYF	TGTGCCTGGTTGACAGGGAACTCTGGAAACACCATATATTTT	TRBJ1-3	TRBV30	NA	TRBD1
CASSARRGQGEKLFF	TGTGCCAGCAGCGCTCGGAGGGGGCAAGGAGAAAAACTGTTTTTT	TRBJ1-4	TRBV5-4	NA	TRBD1
CASSLWTSGDSSYEQYF	TGCGCCAGCAGCCTGTGGACTAGCGGGGATAGCTCCTACGAGCAGTACTTC	TRBJ2-7	TRBV5-1	once	TRBD2
CASSFMTSGSSHEQYF	TGTGCCAGCAGTTTCATGACTAGCGGGAGCTCTCACGAGCAGTACTTC	TRBJ2-7	TRBV28	NA	TRBD2
CASSKAGVASCNNEQFF	TGTGCCAGCAGCAAAGCGGGTGTGGCTAGCTGCAACAATGAGCAGTTCTTC	TRBJ2-1	TRBV21-1	NA	NA
CASSRLAGSTEAFF	TGTGCCAGTAGTCGGCTAGCAGGTAGCACTGAAGCTTTCTTT	TRBJ1-1	TRBV19	NA	NA